This TCR beta chain is from a study of somatic mutations in cytotoxic T cells in rheumatoid arthritis. The CDR3 has 16 residues. Germline V gene sequence: CDR1 PRHDT, CDR2 FYEKMQ (reference sequence). The V gene end was trimmed by 4 bases and the J gene end by 4 bases; junction bases not matched to a gene: 7. Sequenced by immunoSEQ multiplex PCR; TCRdb stores in-frame clones only, minus some. The data hold some 30,000 clones, with roughly 86% observed a single time. Each population, CD4+ and CD8+ cells, was isolated by positive magnetic bead selection and checked for purity by flow cytometry. Turning to this clone: What it binds is unknown.

The study, taken as a whole, reports: A rise in CD8+ clonality with age was seen in rheumatoid arthritis patients but not in healthy controls. For rheumatoid arthritis patients, the slight TRBV07 underrepresentation lacked multiple-comparison adjustment. Patients with rheumatoid arthritis did not differ significantly from age-matched healthy controls in CD8+ T-cell clonality.

J is TRBJ2-1 and V is TRBV13; 10 bases are a match to TRBD2. The TCR originated in an adult with rheumatoid arthritis. Input material: CD8+ T cells sorted from blood. The CDR3 sequence: CASSSSPGLAYNEQFF. As DNA, the CDR3 is TGTGCCAGCAGCTCGTCACCGGGACTAGCGTACAATGAGCAGTTCTTC.